Below, 11 T cell receptor beta chains from the same sample are listed, as sequenced in a study of cytomegalovirus exposure and HLA in healthy donors. The PCR contained 60 Vbeta and 13 Jbeta primers. Using immunoSEQ multiplex PCR, the repertoire was profiled, and TCRdb retains in-frame clones only, with some absent. Among about 140,000 clones listed, around four fifths were seen once. Specimen: PBMCs. Receptors were obtained from a man aged 30 to 45 in good health.

This chain links TRBV11-3 with TRBJ2-4, with D perhaps TRBD2 (6 bases). V lost 5 bases to trimming and J lost 0 bases, with 8 bases between them. Germline V gene data show CDR1 as SGHNT and CDR2 as YENEEA. The CDR3 length is 14 residues. The CDR3 DNA is TGTGCCAGCAGCACAGCGGGAGCCAAAAACATTCAGTACTTC. Protein sequence: CASSTAGAKNIQYF. Looking up the rest from reference TRBV11-3 and TRBJ2-4 gives the full variable domain: EAGVVQSPRYKIIEKKQPVAFWCNPISGHNTLYWYLQNLGQGPELLIRYENEEAVDDSQLPKDRFSAERLKGVDSTLKIQPAELGDSAVYLCASSTAGAKNIQYFGAGTRLSVL.

V usage is TRBV11-3 and J usage is TRBJ2-1, with 7 bases matching TRBD1. CDR1 is SGHNT and CDR2 is YENEEA in the germline V gene. Germline trimming cut 2 bases from V and 8 bases from J; bases unmatched to any gene: 9. CDR3 length equals 15 residues. CDR3 protein: CASSLHGQAGDEQFF. CDR3 bases: TGTGCCAGCAGCTTACATGGACAGGCGGGCGATGAGCAGTTCTTC.

This chain's CDR3 is CASSDPQGAADTQYF. The CDR3 DNA follows: TGCGCCAGCAGCGACCCACAGGGGGCGGCAGATACGCAGTATTTT. This chain joins TRBV5-1 and TRBJ2-3, with 9 positions matching TRBD1. V lost 4 bases and J lost 4; bases outside the gene matches: 7. The CDR3 has 15 residues. Germline CDR1 is SGHRS and CDR2 is YFSETQ.

With regard to this clone: The junction and the germline gene differ at one end; a read error may be behind it. In the same sample, other DNA sequences code for this CDR3. The genes are TRBV2 and TRBJ1-4; 8 bases map to TRBD1. In germline, CDR1 is SNHLY, CDR2 FYNNEI. The CDR3 extends over 14 amino acids. In DNA, the CDR3 is TGTGCCAGCAGACAGGACAGGGCTAACGAAAAACTGTTTTTT. Translating gives CASRQDRANEKLFF.

This clone appeared a few times. The chain recombines TRBV29-1 with TRBJ1-4; 11 nucleotides agree with TRBD1. CDR1 and CDR2 from the germline V gene are SQVTM and ANQGSEA. V shed 7 bases and J 7 bases; nucleotides not matched to a gene: 5. The length of the CDR3 is 13 residues. For the CDR3, the DNA is TGCAGCGGCCGGACAGGGGGCGGTGAAAAACTGTTTTTT. Protein sequence: CSGRTGGGEKLFF.

This chain uses TRBV28 with TRBJ2-5; 7 bases line up with TRBD1. The germline CDR1 and CDR2 sequences are MDHEN and SYDVKM. After removal of 5 bases from V and 3 bases from J, the junction contained 6 bases not matched to a gene. The CDR3 runs 14 residues. CDR3 loop: CASSLYGTEETQYF. CDR3 DNA: TGTGCCAGCAGTCTATACGGGACAGAAGAGACCCAGTACTTC.

The chain combines TRBV5-1 with TRBJ2-1, with TRBD2 matching 7 bases. V lost 3 bases, J lost 7 bases, and 13 bases stayed unmatched. Germline assignment: CDR1 SGHRS and CDR2 YFSETQ. The CDR3 sequence is 16 residues long. In DNA form, the CDR3 reads TGCGCCAGCAGCTCGGTGGGAGGCGGGAGTGTGAATGAGCAGTTCTTC. The encoded protein is CASSSVGGGSVNEQFF. Based on the CDR3 plus reference TRBV5-1 and TRBJ2-1, the full variable domain is KAGVTQTPRYLIKTRGQQVTLSCSPISGHRSVSWYQQTPGQGLQFLFEYFSETQRNKGNFPGRFSGRQFSNSRSEMNVSTLELGDSALYLCASSSVGGGSVNEQFFGPGTRLTVL.

To note about this clone: Other DNA sequences in the sample encode the same CDR3. The chain joins TRBV27 to TRBJ2-7, with TRBD2 as a possible D gene (5 bases). The CDR3 runs 13 residues. Trimming stripped 2 bases from V and 2 bases from J, with 7 bases between. Germline-derived CDR1 and CDR2 are MNHEY and SMNVEV (reference sequence). CDR3 sequence reads: CASSLGLAYEQYF. The CDR3, as DNA: TGTGCCAGCAGTTTAGGACTTGCCTACGAGCAGTACTTC.

The chain is built from TRBV9 and TRBJ2-1, with D tentatively TRBD2 (5 bases). Germline V gene sequence: CDR1 SGDLS, CDR2 YYNGEE. V shed 8 bases and J shed 10 bases, with 13 bases lying between them. There are 11 residues in the CDR3. The CDR3 nucleotides are TGTGCCAGTGAGGGTCTGGGGGAGCAGTTCTTC. This encodes CASEGLGEQFF.

The chain carries TRBV18 and TRBJ2-5; TRBD1 matches at 9 bases. This CDR3 has 12 residues. The germline V gene encodes CDR1 KGHSH and CDR2 LQKENI. Trimming at V came to 8 bases and at J to 3 bases, leaving 1 base not matched to a gene. CDR3 region: CASGQGKETQYF. CDR3 in DNA: TGTGCCAGCGGACAGGGGAAAGAGACCCAGTACTTC.

The chain has TRBV28 and TRBJ2-5, with D possibly TRBD1 on 5 matching bases. V lost 7 bases and J 4 bases, leaving 19 bases between the germline ends. This CDR3 contains 15 residues. From germline, CDR1 is MDHEN and CDR2 SYDVKM. The CDR3 is CASTGSQGWVETQYF. The DNA of the CDR3 is TGTGCCAGCACCGGTAGCCAGGGTTGGGTAGAGACCCAGTACTTC.